The T cell receptor beta chain under discussion was sequenced for a study of identical twins. Via MiXCR, TCRdb re-called the 5' RACE reads, giving one row per CDR3 protein. The sample has some 730,000 distinct CDR3 sequences, over 15% seen once. This clonotype was picked up a small number of times. The CDR3 covers 18 residues. With 5 bases clipped from V and 0 bases from J, the junction kept 12 bases outside the gene matches. Germline V gives CDR1 DFQATT, CDR2 SNEGSKA (reference sequence). This sample also appeared in a second study, on T cells expressing NK-cell markers. Turning to that study: The authors applied an anti-gamma-delta TCR antibody in several experiments, and it restricted sorting to alpha-beta TCR T cells. The same clonotypes also predominated in the CD3+CD56-NKG2C+ fraction of several donors.

V usage is TRBV20-1 and J usage is TRBJ2-3, with 12 bases fitting TRBD2. Material: PBMCs. The clonotype comes from a woman aged 18-35 years in good health. DNA of the CDR3: TGCAGTGCTGCGACTAGCGGGAGCCTACTTACTAGCACAGATACGCAGTATTTT. Its translation: CSAATSGSLLTSTDTQYF.